The rows below give T cell receptor beta chains drawn from one sample of a study of control samples from healthy donors and cancer patients. Generated by immunoSEQ multiplex PCR, the TCRdb table keeps only in-frame clones and is missing some. In the table there are approximately 180,000 clones, about nine tenths of which are singletons. Sample: blood. The source is a woman aged 40-49 years in good health. The CDR3 runs from the conserved cysteine through the conserved F or W. Each record gives: D gene, J gene, V gene, CDR3 protein. D genes are given only for firm matches.

D gene: .; J gene: TRBJ2-2; V gene: TRBV9; CDR3 protein: CASSPGFISNTGELFF
D gene: .; J gene: TRBJ1-1; V gene: TRBV7-9; CDR3 protein: CASSSGALNTEAFF
D gene: TRBD2; J gene: TRBJ2-1; V gene: TRBV6-4; CDR3 protein: CASRRGGPSDEQFF
D gene: TRBD2; J gene: TRBJ2-1; V gene: TRBV7-2; CDR3 protein: CASSLGGGTSGRHNEQFF
D gene: .; J gene: TRBJ2-5; V gene: TRBV29-1; CDR3 protein: CSVHNDRNQETQYF
D gene: .; J gene: TRBJ2-3; V gene: TRBV12-2; CDR3 protein: CASTFRGDPTDTQYF
D gene: TRBD1; J gene: TRBJ1-2; V gene: TRBV20-1; CDR3 protein: CSASGYPGQSYGYTF
D gene: .; J gene: TRBJ2-7; V gene: TRBV5-1; CDR3 protein: CASSFSFQGSGSNEQYF
D gene: .; J gene: TRBJ1-6; V gene: TRBV7-9; CDR3 protein: CASSLRGNSPLHF
D gene: .; J gene: TRBJ2-1; V gene: TRBV7-9; CDR3 protein: CASSLNMNEQFF
D gene: TRBD1; J gene: TRBJ1-5; V gene: TRBV6-2/TRBV6-3; CDR3 protein: CASSYSKQGRQPQHF
D gene: TRBD1; J gene: TRBJ2-5; V gene: TRBV27; CDR3 protein: CASSFLTVGQGAPRETQYF
D gene: .; J gene: TRBJ2-1; V gene: TRBV3-1/TRBV3-2; CDR3 protein: CASSQRLSYNEQFF
D gene: TRBD2; J gene: TRBJ2-7; V gene: TRBV13; CDR3 protein: CASSDGGKNEQYF
D gene: TRBD1; J gene: TRBJ1-2; V gene: TRBV2; CDR3 protein: CASSDPPRDSPNYGYTF
D gene: .; J gene: TRBJ1-2; V gene: TRBV2; CDR3 protein: CASWDKSNYGYTF
D gene: TRBD2; J gene: TRBJ2-1; V gene: TRBV5-8; CDR3 protein: CASSYPPPSRGGPYNEQFF
D gene: .; J gene: TRBJ2-1; V gene: TRBV5-4; CDR3 protein: CASSQGSSYNEQFF
D gene: .; J gene: TRBJ2-1; V gene: TRBV6-4; CDR3 protein: CASSDSNEQFF
D gene: .; J gene: TRBJ1-3; V gene: TRBV3-1/TRBV3-2; CDR3 protein: CASSQATASGNTIYF
D gene: .; J gene: TRBJ2-3; V gene: TRBV9; CDR3 protein: CASSMASGPTDTQYF
D gene: TRBD2; J gene: TRBJ2-5; V gene: TRBV5-4; CDR3 protein: CASSLAGTNGRDF
D gene: .; J gene: TRBJ1-5; V gene: TRBV15; CDR3 protein: CATSRDVSQPQHF